The present TCR beta chain was sequenced within a study of blood T cell repertoires in COVID-19. Study-level information: The United States, Italy and Spain provided the acute and convalescent COVID-19 samples.

The CDR3 consists of 15 residues. V shed 4 bases and J shed 1 base, with 11 bases lying between them. The germline gives CDR1 MNHEY, CDR2 SMNVEV (reference sequence). This clone has just a few counts. Per the original methods: The assay estimated nucleated cells by amplifying reference gene primers. Assay used: immunoSEQ multiplex PCR; TCRdb lists only in-frame clones, some missing. The V and J calls and the clone size are those of that table, but D and trimming were determined from the DNA. Counted here are about half a million clones, 75% to 90% occurring once; the ten biggest clones make up approximately 2.9%.

The sequenced sample consisted of peripheral blood. The chain uses TRBV27 and TRBJ2-4; D may be TRBD2 (5 bases). The TCR sequence derives from a human donor in a cohort sampled during active COVID-19. For the CDR3, the DNA is TGTGCCAGCAGTTCGAATGAGGGCGCCAAAAACATTCAGTACTTC. Protein sequence: CASSSNEGAKNIQYF.